Presented here are 23 T cell receptor beta chains from one specimen sequenced in a study of blood T cell repertoires in COVID-19. Sequencing used immunoSEQ multiplex PCR; TCRdb keeps in-frame clones, though not all of them. This sample has 150,000 to 200,000 clones, with about 81% found just once. The specimen was peripheral blood. The source of these receptors is a man aged 60-69 years with active or convalescent COVID-19.

This chain connects TRBV7-3 to TRBJ1-2, with 12 bases identical to TRBD1. The CDR3 has 17 amino acids. Germline V gene lookup returns CDR1 SGHTA and CDR2 FQGTGA. J was trimmed by 3 bases and V by 4 bases; bases with no gene match: 9. The CDR3 bases are TGTGCCAGCAGCTCATTTCCGGGACAGGGGGCCTACTATGGCTACACCTTC. Its translation: CASSSFPGQGAYYGYTF.

The V and J genes are TRBV7-9 and TRBJ1-4, with 8 bases lining up with TRBD1. The CDR3 contains 16 residues. The germline CDR1 and CDR2 sequences are SEHNR and FQNEAQ (reference sequence). V lost 1 base, J lost 8 bases, and 9 bases stayed unmatched. CDR3 residues: CASSLDAGQGREKLFF. The CDR3, as DNA: TGTGCCAGCAGCTTAGATGCCGGACAGGGCCGAGAAAAACTGTTTTTT.

This clone is judged medium-sized. The genes are TRBV7-3 and TRBJ2-3; 11 nucleotides line up with TRBD2. Germline V CDR1 and CDR2: SGHTA, FQGTGA. This CDR3 is 17 amino acids long. Trimming removed 7 bases from V and 2 bases from J; junction bases left unmatched: 11. CDR3 amino acids: CASTSSTSGGSTDTQYF. The DNA of the CDR3 is TGTGCCAGCACCTCATCTACTAGCGGGGGTTCCACAGATACGCAGTATTTT.

The count of this clone is one. The chain is built from TRBV11-2 and TRBJ1-3; tentative D call: TRBD1 (5 bases). The length of the CDR3 is 17 residues. Per germline, CDR1 SGHAT and CDR2 FQNNGV. Trimming removed 4 bases at V and 3 bases at J, with 19 bases between. CDR3 nucleotide sequence: TGTGCCAGCAGCTCCCGGGCCTGGCCGGGGGTTGGAAACACCATATATTTT. Translation gives CASSSRAWPGVGNTIYF.

The gene calls are TRBV6-8 and TRBJ1-2, with 9 bases matching TRBD1. With V trimmed by 5 bases and J by 2 bases, 9 bases remained unmatched. CDR1 is MNHGY and CDR2 is SAAAGT in the germline V gene. This CDR3 has 16 residues. The CDR3 nucleotides read TGTGCCAGCAGTGACGAGACAGGGGGGCCAAACTATGGCTACACCTTC. Its protein product is CASSDETGGPNYGYTF.

The chain uses TRBV5-1 and TRBJ1-4; D ambiguous. The CDR3 sequence is 15 residues long. Germline V CDR1 and CDR2: SGHRS, YFSETQ. Trimming pared 2 bases from V and 4 bases from J, leaving 12 bases between. Here the CDR3 reads CASSFVAAGNEKLFF. The CDR3 DNA reads as TGCGCCAGCAGCTTTGTGGCAGCGGGTAATGAAAAACTGTTTTTT.

This chain links TRBV3-1 (or the pseudogene TRBV3-2) with TRBJ2-7; 7 bases are a match to TRBD1. The V gene end was trimmed by 5 bases and the J gene end by 5 bases; junction bases not matched to a gene: 9. The germline V gene encodes CDR1 LGHDT and CDR2 YNNKEL (reference sequence). This CDR3 region has 14 residues. CDR3 protein: CASSSTTGPDEQYF. The CDR3 DNA follows: TGTGCCAGCAGCTCGACGACAGGGCCCGACGAGCAGTACTTC.

This chain connects TRBV11-3 to TRBJ2-3; D gene ambiguous. Deletions cut 5 bases from V and 1 base from J, with 10 bases between. CDR3 size: 14 residues. Germline loops: CDR1 SGHNT, CDR2 YENEEA. The CDR3 nucleotides read TGTGCCAGCAGCCCAGGCAATGGCACAGATACGCAGTATTTT. As protein: CASSPGNGTDTQYF.

This clone was counted once. This chain connects TRBV9 to TRBJ1-1; a possible D gene is TRBD1 (5 bases). The CDR3 extends over 13 amino acids. V lost 0 bases and J 5 bases, leaving 8 bases between the germline ends. From germline, CDR1 is SGDLS and CDR2 YYNGEE. CDR3 sequence (DNA): TGTGCCAGCAGCGTAGGGGGCCGGACTGAAGCTTTCTTT. It encodes CASSVGGRTEAFF.

The chain is built from TRBV5-1 and TRBJ2-5; D is perhaps TRBD2 (6 bases). This CDR3 comprises 14 residues. Germline V lookup: CDR1 SGHRS, CDR2 YFSETQ. V gave up 1 base and J gave up 5 bases, with 12 bases separating them. The CDR3 region has the DNA TGCGCCAGCAGCTTGTGGGGGGATTCGGAGACCCAGTACTTC. Amino acids: CASSLWGDSETQYF. Variable domain in full (rest from reference TRBV5-1 and TRBJ2-5): KAGVTQTPRYLIKTRGQQVTLSCSPISGHRSVSWYQQTPGQGLQFLFEYFSETQRNKGNFPGRFSGRQFSNSRSEMNVSTLELGDSALYLCASSLWGDSETQYFGPGTRLLVL.

The chain recombines TRBV14 with TRBJ1-1; no clear D gene. V was cut by 1 base and J by 8 bases, with 11 bases left in between. The germline gives CDR1 SGHDN, CDR2 FVKESK. The CDR3 contains 13 residues. For the CDR3, the DNA is TGTGCCAGCAGCCAAGGGCTTGCAGTAGAAGCTTTCTTT. The encoded protein is CASSQGLAVEAFF.

Turning to this clone: At the DNA level, this CDR3 is encoded by other sequences in the same sample as well. The J gene is TRBJ2-7, the V gene TRBV18; D gene unclear. The CDR3 contains 15 residues. V was clipped by 5 bases and J by 2 bases, with 16 bases between them. The germline gives CDR1 KGHSH, CDR2 LQKENI. CDR3 sequence: CASSKEERGTYEQYF. The CDR3 DNA reads TGTGCCAGCTCAAAGGAAGAAAGAGGTACCTACGAGCAGTACTTC.

The CDR3 DNA sequence: TGTGCCAGCCGATCAACGGGGACTCGGAGTACGCAGTATTTT. It specifies CASRSTGTRSTQYF. The chain links TRBV7-2 to TRBJ2-3; the D gene is possibly TRBD2 (6 bases). V lost 8 bases and J lost 8, with 20 bases in between. Per the germline V gene, CDR1 is SGHTA and CDR2 is FQGNSA. The CDR3 consists of 14 residues. Based on the CDR3 plus reference TRBV7-2 and TRBJ2-3, the full variable domain is GAGVSQSPSNKVTEKGKDVELRCDPISGHTALYWYRQSLGQGLEFLIYFQGNSAPDKSGLPSDRFSAERTGGSVSTLTIQRTQQEDSAVYLCASRSTGTRSTQYFGPGTRLTVL.

Only one count was recorded for this clone. The rearrangement uses TRBV5-6 and TRBJ2-7; the D is unclear. CDR3 length equals 11 residues. CDR1 is SGHDT and CDR2 is YYEEEE in the germline V gene. V was shortened by 3 bases and J by 4 bases, with 5 bases between the two germline ends. CDR3 coding DNA: TGTGCCAGCAGCTACGCGTACGAGCAGTACTTC. Its protein is CASSYAYEQYF.

The chain uses TRBV5-4 and TRBJ2-3; TRBD2 aligns across 8 bases. The CDR3 has 15 residues. Per the germline V gene, CDR1 is SGHNT and CDR2 is YYREEE (reference sequence). The V and J ends lost 2 bases and 2 bases, in that order; junction bases with no gene match: 4. The CDR3 region has the DNA TGTGCCAGCAGCTTTCTAGCGGGTTTCACAGATACGCAGTATTTT. The encoded protein is CASSFLAGFTDTQYF. Supplemented by reference TRBV5-4 and TRBJ2-3, the full variable domain reads ETGVTQSPTHLIKTRGQQVTLRCSSQSGHNTVSWYQQALGQGPQFIFQYYREEENGRGNFPPRFSGLQFPNYSSELNVNALELDDSALYLCASSFLAGFTDTQYFGPGTRLTVL.

This sequence joins TRBV13 and TRBJ2-5; TRBD2 agrees at 14 bases. V lost 4 bases, J lost 2 bases, and 6 bases stayed unmatched. The CDR3 sequence is 17 residues long. Germline CDR1 is PRHDT and CDR2 is FYEKMQ (reference sequence). The CDR3, as DNA: TGTGCCAGCAGCTCCGGGGGACTAGCGGGGGCTCAAGAGACCCAGTACTTC. Residues: CASSSGGLAGAQETQYF.

This clone was observed a single time. The V call is TRBV29-1, the J call TRBJ1-1, with D perhaps TRBD1 (6 bases). CDR3 size: 15 residues. Trimming took off 0 bases at V and 1 base at J, with 12 bases between the two ends. CDR1 is SQVTM and CDR2 is ANQGSEA in the germline V gene. The CDR3 DNA reads as TGCAGCGTTGAAGATCCGGCAGGGGCGAACACTGAAGCTTTCTTT. Encoded protein: CSVEDPAGANTEAFF.

The chain combines TRBV3-1 (or the pseudogene TRBV3-2) with TRBJ1-4; 8 nucleotides match TRBD1. The CDR3 spans 14 residues. Losses at the gene ends were 0 bases for V and 16 bases for J; bases not matched to a gene: 10. Germline CDR1 LGHDT, CDR2 YNNKEL (reference sequence). CDR3 nucleotide sequence: TGTGCCAGCAGCCAAGATCGCGTACAGGGGGAAAAGTTTTTT. This sequence encodes CASSQDRVQGEKFF.

The CDR3 protein is CASSTQGLRSKETQYF. The CDR3 bases are TGTGCCAGCAGCACGCAGGGGTTACGTTCAAAAGAGACCCAGTACTTC. The V call is TRBV7-9, the J call TRBJ2-5; TRBD1 might be the D (6 bases). Trimming left V 5 bases short and J 3 bases short, with 19 bases between. Germline lookup yields CDR1 SEHNR and CDR2 FQNEAQ (reference sequence). CDR3 length: 16 residues.

The chain uses TRBV29-1 and TRBJ1-2; no definite D call. Deletions cut 4 bases from V and 0 bases from J, with 12 bases between. The CDR3 extends over 14 amino acids. Per germline, CDR1 SQVTM and CDR2 ANQGSEA. In DNA form, the CDR3 reads TGCAGCGTTGGCCAGGCCCGAGCTAACTATGGCTACACCTTC. Translated, it gives CSVGQARANYGYTF.

About this clone itself: The sample has other DNA sequences that encode this CDR3 too. This sequence joins TRBV27 and TRBJ1-3, with D possibly being TRBD1 (5 bases). Trimming stripped 2 bases from V and 2 bases from J, with 7 bases between. The CDR3 loop spans 14 amino acids. CDR1 is MNHEY and CDR2 is SMNVEV in the germline V gene (reference sequence). In nucleotides, the CDR3 is TGTGCCAGCAGTTTAAGGGGAACTGGAAACACCATATATTTT. Protein product: CASSLRGTGNTIYF.

About this clone itself: Other DNA sequences in the same sample also yield this CDR3. The V gene is TRBV7-9, the J gene TRBJ2-1, with a possible D match to TRBD1 (6 bases). V was clipped by 1 base and J by 7 bases, with 14 bases between them. Germline CDR1 reads SEHNR; CDR2 reads FQNEAQ (reference sequence). CDR3 size: 15 residues. The DNA of the CDR3 is TGTGCCAGCAGCTTAGATCGAGGGGGTAGGAATGAGCAGTTCTTC. Translating it yields CASSLDRGGRNEQFF.

The rearrangement uses TRBV2 and TRBJ1-2; 7 bases align to TRBD1. The germline CDR1 and CDR2 sequences are SNHLY and FYNNEI. The CDR3 length is 12 residues. With V trimmed by 10 bases and J by 7 bases, 9 bases remained unmatched. The CDR3 coding sequence is TGTGCCACCTACAGCCAGGGGGGTGGCTACACCTTC. Translating it yields CATYSQGGGYTF.